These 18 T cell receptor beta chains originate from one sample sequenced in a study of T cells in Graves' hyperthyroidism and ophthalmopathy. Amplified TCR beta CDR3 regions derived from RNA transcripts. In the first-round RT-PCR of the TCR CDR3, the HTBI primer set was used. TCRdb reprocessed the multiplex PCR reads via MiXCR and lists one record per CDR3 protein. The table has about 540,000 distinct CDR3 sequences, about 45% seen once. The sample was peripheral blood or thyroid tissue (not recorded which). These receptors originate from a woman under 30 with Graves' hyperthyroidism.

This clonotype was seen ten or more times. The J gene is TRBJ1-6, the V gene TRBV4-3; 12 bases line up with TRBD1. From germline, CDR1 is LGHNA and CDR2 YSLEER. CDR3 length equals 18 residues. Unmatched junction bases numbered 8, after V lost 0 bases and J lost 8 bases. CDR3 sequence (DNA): TGCGCCAGCAGCCAAGAGGCTGGCCGGGACAGGGGGCATTCACCCCTCCACTTT. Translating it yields CASSQEAGRDRGHSPLHF.

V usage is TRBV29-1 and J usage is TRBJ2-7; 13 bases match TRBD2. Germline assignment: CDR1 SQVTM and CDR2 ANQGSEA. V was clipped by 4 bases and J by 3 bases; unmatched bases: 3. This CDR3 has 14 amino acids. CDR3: CSVGTSGSFYEQYF. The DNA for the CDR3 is TGCAGCGTTGGGACTAGCGGGAGTTTCTACGAGCAGTACTTC.

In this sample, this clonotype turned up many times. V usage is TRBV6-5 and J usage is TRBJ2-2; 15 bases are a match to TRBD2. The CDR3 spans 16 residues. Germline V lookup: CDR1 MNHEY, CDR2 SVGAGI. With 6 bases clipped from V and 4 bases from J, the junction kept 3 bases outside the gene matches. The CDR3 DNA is TGTGCCAGCAGCCTGGGACTAGCGGGAGGCACCGGGGAGCTGTTTTTT. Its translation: CASSLGLAGGTGELFF.

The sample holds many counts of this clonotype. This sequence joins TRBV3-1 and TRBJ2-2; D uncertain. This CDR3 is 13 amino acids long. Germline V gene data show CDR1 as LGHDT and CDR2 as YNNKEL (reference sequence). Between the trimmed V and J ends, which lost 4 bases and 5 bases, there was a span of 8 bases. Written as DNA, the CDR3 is TGTGCCAGCAGCCTGTCCTGGACCGGGGAGCTGTTTTTT. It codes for CASSLSWTGELFF.

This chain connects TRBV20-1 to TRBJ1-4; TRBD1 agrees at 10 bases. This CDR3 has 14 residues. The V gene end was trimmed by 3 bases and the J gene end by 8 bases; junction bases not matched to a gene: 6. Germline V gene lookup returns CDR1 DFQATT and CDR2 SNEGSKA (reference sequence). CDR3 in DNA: TGCAGTGCTAGGGGGGAGACAGGGGGCGAAAAACTGTTTTTT. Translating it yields CSARGETGGEKLFF.

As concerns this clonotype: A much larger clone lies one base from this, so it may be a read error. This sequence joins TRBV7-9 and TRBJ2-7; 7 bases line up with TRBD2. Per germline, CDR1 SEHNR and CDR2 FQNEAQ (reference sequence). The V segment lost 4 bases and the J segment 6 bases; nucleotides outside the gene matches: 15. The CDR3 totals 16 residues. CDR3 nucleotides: TGTGCCAGCAGCTCCCTCCTAGCGGTTAACAACTTCGAGCAGTACTTC. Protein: CASSSLLAVNNFEQYF.

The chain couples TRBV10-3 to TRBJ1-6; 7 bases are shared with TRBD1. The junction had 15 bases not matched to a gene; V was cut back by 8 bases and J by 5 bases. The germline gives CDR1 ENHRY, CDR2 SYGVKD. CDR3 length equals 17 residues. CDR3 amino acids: CAIGDRSGTANNSPLHF. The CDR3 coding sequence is TGTGCCATCGGGGATCGGTCCGGGACAGCGAATAATTCACCCCTCCACTTT.

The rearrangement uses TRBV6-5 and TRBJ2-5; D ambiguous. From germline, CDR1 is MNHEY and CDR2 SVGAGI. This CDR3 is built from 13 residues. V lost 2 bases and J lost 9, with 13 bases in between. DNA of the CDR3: TGTGCCAGCAGTTACGCTCAGTGGCAGCCCCAGTACTTC. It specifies CASSYAQWQPQYF.

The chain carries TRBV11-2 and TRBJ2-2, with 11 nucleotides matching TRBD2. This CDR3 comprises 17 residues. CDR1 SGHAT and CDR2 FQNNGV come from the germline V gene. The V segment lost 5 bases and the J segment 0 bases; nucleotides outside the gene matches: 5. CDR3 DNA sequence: TGTGCCAGCAGCATACAGGGACTAGCGGCGAACACCGGGGAGCTGTTTTTT. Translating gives CASSIQGLAANTGELFF.

CDR3: CASSLEDTSGEQFF. The CDR3 DNA sequence: TGCGCCAGCAGCTTGGAGGATACGAGTGGGGAGCAGTTCTTC. The V gene is TRBV5-1, the J gene TRBJ2-7; no definite D call. With the DNA end fitting TRBJ2-1 better, the J assignment may be wrong. CDR1 and CDR2 (germline): SGHRS, YFSETQ. There are 14 residues in the CDR3.

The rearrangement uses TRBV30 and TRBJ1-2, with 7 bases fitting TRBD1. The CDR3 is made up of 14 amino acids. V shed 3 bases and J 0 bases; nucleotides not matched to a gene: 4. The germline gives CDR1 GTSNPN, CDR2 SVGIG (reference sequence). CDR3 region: CAWSRDSTNYGYTF. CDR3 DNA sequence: TGTGCCTGGAGCCGGGACAGCACTAACTATGGCTACACCTTC.

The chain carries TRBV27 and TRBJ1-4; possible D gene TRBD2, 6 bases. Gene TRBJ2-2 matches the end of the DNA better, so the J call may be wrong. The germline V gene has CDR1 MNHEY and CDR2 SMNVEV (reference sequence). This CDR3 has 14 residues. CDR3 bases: TGTGCCAGCAGTTCAAACGGGAGATTCGGGGAGCTGTTTTTT. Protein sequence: CASSSNGRFGELFF.

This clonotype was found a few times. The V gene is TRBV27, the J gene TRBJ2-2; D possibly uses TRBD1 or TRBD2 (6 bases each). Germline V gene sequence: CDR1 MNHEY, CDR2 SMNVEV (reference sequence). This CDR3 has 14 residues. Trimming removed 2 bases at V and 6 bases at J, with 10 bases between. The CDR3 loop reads CASSLAGEAGELFF. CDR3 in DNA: TGTGCCAGCAGTTTAGCAGGGGAGGCCGGGGAGCTGTTTTTT.

In nucleotides, the CDR3 is TGCAGTGCTAGAGACGCACAGGGGACAGGGAGTTCACCCCTCCACTTT. It encodes CSARDAQGTGSSPLHF. The chain combines TRBV20-1 with TRBJ1-6; 9 positions agree with TRBD1. The J segment lost 9 bases and the V segment lost 0 bases, leaving 9 bases of the junction unmatched. CDR1 and CDR2 (germline): DFQATT, SNEGSKA (reference sequence). The CDR3 is 16 residues long.

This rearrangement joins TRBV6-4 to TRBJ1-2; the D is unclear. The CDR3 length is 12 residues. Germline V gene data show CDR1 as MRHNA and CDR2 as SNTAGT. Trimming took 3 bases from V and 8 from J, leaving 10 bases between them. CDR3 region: CASSDRVDGYTF. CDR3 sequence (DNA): TGTGCCAGCAGTGATCGGGTGGACGGCTACACCTTC.

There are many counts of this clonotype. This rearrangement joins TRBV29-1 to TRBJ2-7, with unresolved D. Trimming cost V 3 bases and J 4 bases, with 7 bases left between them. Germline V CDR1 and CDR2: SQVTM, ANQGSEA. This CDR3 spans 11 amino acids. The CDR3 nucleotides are TGCAGCGTTGAGTTTGGGTACGAGCAGTACTTC. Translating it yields CSVEFGYEQYF.

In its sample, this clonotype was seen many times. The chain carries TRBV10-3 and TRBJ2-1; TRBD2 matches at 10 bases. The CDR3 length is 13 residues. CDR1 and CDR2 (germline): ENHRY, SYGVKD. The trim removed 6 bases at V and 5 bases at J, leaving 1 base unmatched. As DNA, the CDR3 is TGTGCCATCAGCGGGACTAGCGACAATGAGCAGTTCTTC. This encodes CAISGTSDNEQFF.

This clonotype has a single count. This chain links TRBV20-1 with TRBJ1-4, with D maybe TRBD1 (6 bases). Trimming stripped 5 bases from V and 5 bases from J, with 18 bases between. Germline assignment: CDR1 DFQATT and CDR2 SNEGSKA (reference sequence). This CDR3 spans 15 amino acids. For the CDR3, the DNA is TGCAGTGCTGGTGCGAGTGGGGGCTTCAATGAAAAACTGTTTTTT. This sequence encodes CSAGASGGFNEKLFF.